The TCR beta chain under discussion was sequenced for a study of sequential checkpoint blockade in melanoma. At the level of the study: Randomization was 1:1 between first-line nivolumab→ipilimumab and ipilimumab→nivolumab.

The sample's treatment: randomized to nivolumab then ipilimumab (arm A) or the reverse (arm B). No patient had prior DNA-damaging chemotherapy. PBMC sorting kept live CD3+CD8+ cells without CD19 or CD56. CDR1 and CDR2 (germline): SGHVS, FNYEAQ. The V gene lost 1 base and the J gene lost 6 bases, with 7 bases spanning the gap. CDR3 length: 13 amino acids. This clone turned up a few times. TCRdb's table, derived via immunoSEQ multiplex PCR, lists solely in-frame clones and lacks some. The repertoire holds approximately 9,300 clones, with 60% to 80% as singletons. The TCR comes from a human donor with melanoma. V usage is TRBV7-6 and J usage is TRBJ2-1; D may be TRBD1 (6 bases). This sample comprised CD8+ T cells sorted from blood (inferred from file names), obtained from a patient given nivolumab and ipilimumab in sequence. The CDR3 spells CASSLGTVNEQFF. CDR3 DNA sequence: TGTGCCAGCAGCTTAGGGACAGTCAATGAGCAGTTCTTC.